This T cell receptor (beta chain) was recovered during a study of technical replicates of blood from a handful of donors. TCRdb keeps only in-frame clones here, not all; method: immunoSEQ multiplex PCR. Here the sample spans 75,000 to 95,000 clones, 90% to 96% being singletons. CDR1 MDHEN and CDR2 SYDVKM come from the germline V gene. This CDR3 spans 14 amino acids. V dropped 8 bases and J dropped 5; count of bases not matched to a gene: 9. What was sequenced was T cells isolated from PBMCs. This clonotype was sampled from a human donor in good health. The gene calls are TRBV28 and TRBJ1-3; 7 bases line up with TRBD1. CDR3 nucleotide sequence: TGTGCCAGCCACGACCCGGACAGGCGAAACACCATATATTTT. Translation: CASHDPDRRNTIYF. Filled out from reference TRBV28 and TRBJ1-3, the complete variable domain reads DVKVTQSSRYLVKRTGEKVFLECVQDMDHENMFWYRQDPGLGLRLIYFSYDVKMKEKGDIPEGYSVSREKKERFSLILESASTNQTSMYLCASHDPDRRNTIYFGEGSWLTVV.